This T cell receptor beta chain is from a study of blood T cell repertoires in COVID-19. Study overall: Material from acute and convalescent COVID-19 was sourced from the United States, Italy and Spain.

The CDR3 has 14 amino acids. V was pared by 11 bases and J by 1 base, with 15 bases between. Germline V gives CDR1 MNHEY, CDR2 SVGAGI. Per the authors' pipeline: Counts of nucleated cells, estimated from reference gene primer amplification, were obtained. Using immunoSEQ multiplex PCR, the repertoire was profiled, and TCRdb retains in-frame clones only, with some absent. That table furnishes V, J and clone size, whereas the DNA furnished D and trimming. The sample holds over 130,000 clones, 60% to 85% seen once. The chain is built from TRBV6-5 and TRBJ1-3; D might be TRBD1 (5 bases). Sequenced material: peripheral blood. This sequence was found in a man aged 50-59 years with acute or convalescent COVID-19. This CDR3 reads CAARRVGSGNTIYF. DNA of the CDR3: TGTGCCGCCCGCAGGGTTGGTTCTGGAAACACCATATATTTT.